This is a list of T cell receptor beta chains from one sample in a study of human T cells and chemical hapten exposure. MiXCR, run by TCRdb on the RACE reads, gives a single entry per CDR3 protein. The sample has some 79,000 distinct CDR3 sequences, about 7.5% seen once. The sample was whole blood, taken in connection with sensitization to the hapten diphenylcyclopropenone (DPC). The receptors originated from a woman in her thirties with alopecia areata. Some clones in this sample may be carry-over from other donors' samples. The CDR3 runs from the conserved cysteine through the conserved F or W. Each record gives: D gene, J gene, V gene, clone size, CDR3 protein, CDR3 DNA. The D gene is left open where the match is weak. Not every row has a clone size; where given, it reads once, few, many or a size class.

TRBD1	TRBJ1-2	TRBV12-3/TRBV12-4	few	CASRDTGGGDYGYTF	TGTGCCAGCAGGGATACAGGGGGCGGCGACTATGGCTACACCTTC
NA	TRBJ1-3	TRBV20-1	many	CSARSPTLGTPVYF	TGCAGTGCACGTTCACCGACTCTAGGGACTCCCGTATATTTT
TRBD2	TRBJ2-3	TRBV20-1	many	CSARTPLAGGPTDTQYF	TGCAGTGCTAGAACCCCTCTAGCGGGGGGGCCCACAGATACGCAGTATTTT
TRBD2	TRBJ2-3	TRBV12-3/TRBV12-4	NA	CASSDASGLSTDTQYF	TGTGCCAGCAGTGATGCTAGCGGGCTCTCCACAGATACGCAGTATTTT
NA	TRBJ1-6	TRBV7-2	few	CASSLGAGTNSPLHF	TGTGCCAGCAGCTTAGGGGCAGGAACAAATTCACCCCTCCACTTT
NA	TRBJ1-4	TRBV14	many	CASSQDSDQNEKLFF	TGTGCCAGCAGCCAAGATTCGGACCAAAATGAAAAACTGTTTTTT
NA	TRBJ1-6	TRBV7-9	NA	CASSSESTGPSPLHF	TGTGCCAGCAGCTCAGAGAGCACAGGGCCTTCACCCCTCCACTTT
NA	TRBJ2-3	TRBV5-4	many	CASSHDTDTQYF	TGTGCCAGCAGCCATGACACAGATACGCAGTATTTT
NA	TRBJ1-4	TRBV7-9	many	CASSPAGGRREKLFF	TGTGCCAGCAGCCCTGCCGGGGGAAGGCGTGAAAAACTGTTTTTT
NA	TRBJ2-1	TRBV15	many	CATSSVEAGYNEQFF	TGTGCCACCAGCAGCGTCGAGGCAGGGTACAATGAGCAGTTCTTC
TRBD1	TRBJ2-7	TRBV7-9	NA	CASSLGGTGVYEQYF	TGTGCCAGCAGCTTAGGTGGGACAGGGGTCTACGAGCAGTACTTC
TRBD2	TRBJ2-3	TRBV30	NA	CACGTSGGGDTQYF	TGTGCCTGTGGGACTAGCGGGGGCGGGGATACGCAGTATTTT
NA	TRBJ2-7	TRBV3-1	NA	CASSQQGIYEQYF	TGTGCCAGCAGCCAGCAGGGGATCTACGAGCAGTACTTC
NA	TRBJ1-6	TRBV20-1	NA	CSASGGPRIGPLHF	TGCAGTGCTAGCGGGGGTCCGCGAATTGGGCCCCTCCACTTT
TRBD2	TRBJ2-3	TRBV7-3	many	CASSFWPTSGGADTQYF	TGTGCCAGCAGCTTCTGGCCGACTAGCGGGGGGGCAGATACGCAGTATTTT
NA	TRBJ2-1	TRBV11-3	many	CASSPKGGGAASEQFF	TGTGCCAGCAGCCCTAAGGGGGGGGGTGCTGCCAGTGAGCAGTTCTTC
NA	TRBJ2-3	TRBV5-1	many	CASSLSGFTDTQYF	TGCGCCAGCAGCTTGTCGGGTTTCACAGATACGCAGTATTTT
NA	TRBJ1-1	TRBV7-9	NA	CASSLGRILNTEAFF	TGTGCCAGCAGCTTGGGCAGGATTTTGAACACTGAAGCTTTCTTT
TRBD1	TRBJ1-2	TRBV6-1	few	CAGKLTGGHGYTF	TGTGCCGGAAAATTAACAGGGGGTCATGGCTACACCTTC
NA	TRBJ1-6	TRBV11-2	NA	CASSKERIGNSPLHF	TGTGCCAGCAGTAAGGAAAGAATTGGTAATTCACCCCTCCACTTT
TRBD1	TRBJ1-2	TRBV5-1	many	CASSPLFGQGAYGYTF	TGCGCCAGCAGCCCGCTATTCGGACAGGGGGCCTATGGCTACACCTTC
NA	TRBJ2-1	TRBV7-9	NA	CASSRPGLRYNEQFF	TGTGCCAGCAGCCGTCCGGGACTCAGATACAATGAGCAGTTCTTC
NA	TRBJ1-5	TRBV20-1	few	CSALRGDQPQHF	TGCAGTGCCCTTAGGGGGGATCAGCCCCAGCATTTT
TRBD1	TRBJ1-1	TRBV15	few	CATSRDLRDRGPEAFF	TGTGCCACCAGCAGAGATCTCCGGGACAGGGGGCCTGAAGCTTTCTTT
NA	TRBJ1-3	TRBV12-3/TRBV12-4	NA	CASSSGRTGNTIYF	TGTGCCAGCAGTTCGGGAAGAACTGGAAACACCATATATTTT
TRBD1	TRBJ1-4	TRBV6-5	NA	CASSQWTGIREKLFF	TGTGCCAGCAGCCAGTGGACAGGGATCCGGGAAAAACTGTTTTTT
TRBD1	TRBJ2-3	TRBV7-3	few	CASSLDRNTQYF	TGTGCCAGCAGCTTGGACAGGAATACGCAGTATTTT
TRBD1	TRBJ1-1	TRBV20-1	many	CSAARTGREAFF	TGCAGTGCTGCTCGGACAGGCCGTGAAGCTTTCTTT
NA	TRBJ1-1	TRBV28	many	CASKRFEAFF	TGTGCCAGCAAAAGATTTGAAGCTTTCTTT
NA	TRBJ2-6	TRBV27	many	CASSWSSGANVLTF	TGTGCCAGCAGCTGGAGCTCTGGGGCCAACGTCCTGACTTTC
NA	TRBJ2-7	TRBV13	many	CASSSRGNPTYYEQYF	TGTGCCAGCAGCTCGAGGGGTAACCCTACCTACTACGAGCAGTACTTC
NA	TRBJ1-2	TRBV2	many	CASSPQGVNYGYTF	TGTGCCAGCAGTCCCCAGGGCGTAAACTATGGCTACACCTTC
NA	TRBJ1-1	TRBV12-3/TRBV12-4	many	CASSSLIGLSSEAFF	TGTGCCAGCAGTTCACTTATTGGCTTAAGCTCAGAAGCTTTCTTT
NA	TRBJ1-1	TRBV10-3	many	CATTRDIRNTEAFF	TGTGCCACCACCCGGGACATTCGGAACACTGAAGCTTTCTTT
TRBD1	TRBJ1-2	TRBV30	few	CAWSGTGEIGINYGYTF	TGTGCCTGGAGTGGGACAGGGGAGATCGGAATCAATTATGGCTACACCTTC
NA	TRBJ2-1	TRBV5-5	few	CASSHQGSLRNEQFF	TGTGCCAGCAGCCATCAGGGTTCGCTGAGGAATGAGCAGTTCTTC
NA	TRBJ1-1	TRBV6-5	medium-sized	CASTIYPPRRRGTEAFF	TGTGCCAGCACCATATACCCCCCGCGACGAAGGGGCACTGAAGCTTTCTTT
NA	TRBJ2-7	TRBV11-3	many	CASSLVYGGAPGEQYF	TGTGCCAGCAGCTTAGTCTACGGGGGAGCGCCCGGCGAGCAGTACTTC